This TCR beta chain emerged from a study of cytomegalovirus exposure and HLA in healthy donors. Study-wide points: A later analysis by the authors found several of the most significant clusters apparently linked to common viral pathogens. Some 16,000 TCR beta sequences were associated with HLA alleles at 0.05 false discovery rate in a later analysis.

13 Jbeta primers and 60 Vbeta primers were used for the PCR. TCRdb keeps only in-frame clones here, not all; method: immunoSEQ multiplex PCR. Among about 150,000 clones listed, less than 85% were seen once. With V trimmed by 4 bases and J by 3 bases, 5 bases remained unmatched. The CDR3 extends over 14 amino acids. Germline CDR1 reads KGHSH; CDR2 reads LQKENI. Worth noting for this clone: Its antigen is still unknown.

The chain recombines TRBV18 with TRBJ1-2, with 7 bases identical to TRBD1. The TCR comes from a man aged 18 to 35 in good health and CMV-seropositive. The sequenced sample was PBMCs. CDR3 sequence reads: CASSQAGGDYGYTF. CDR3 coding DNA: TGTGCCAGCTCACAGGCAGGGGGAGACTATGGCTACACCTTC.